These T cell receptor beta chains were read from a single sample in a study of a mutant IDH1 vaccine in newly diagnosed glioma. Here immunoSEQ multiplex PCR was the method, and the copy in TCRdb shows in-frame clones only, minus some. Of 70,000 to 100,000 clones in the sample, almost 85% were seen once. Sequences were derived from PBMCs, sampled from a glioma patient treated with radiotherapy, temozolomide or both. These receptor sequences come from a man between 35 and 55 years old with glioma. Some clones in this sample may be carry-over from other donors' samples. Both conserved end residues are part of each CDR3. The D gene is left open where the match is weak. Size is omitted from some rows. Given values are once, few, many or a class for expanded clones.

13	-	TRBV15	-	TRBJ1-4	CATSRDGGEKLFF	TGTGCCACCAGCAGAGATGGAGGTGAAAAACTGTTTTTT
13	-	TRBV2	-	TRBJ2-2	CASRAEYTGELFF	TGTGCCAGCAGGGCAGAATACACCGGGGAGCTGTTTTTT
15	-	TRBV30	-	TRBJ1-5	CAWSAGTSSNQPQHF	TGTGCCTGGAGTGCAGGGACGAGTAGCAATCAGCCCCAGCATTTT
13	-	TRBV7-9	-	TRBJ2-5	CASSSRVGETQYF	TGTGCCAGCAGCTCGCGGGTGGGTGAGACCCAGTACTTC
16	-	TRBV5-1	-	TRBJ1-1	CASSLAFTGPNTEAFF	TGCGCCAGCAGCTTAGCTTTCACGGGCCCAAACACTGAAGCTTTCTTT
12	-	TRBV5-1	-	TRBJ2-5	CASSWRQETQYF	TGCGCCAGCAGCTGGCGGCAAGAGACCCAGTACTTC
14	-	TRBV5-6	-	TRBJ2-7	CASSLATGLYEQYF	TGTGCCAGCAGCTTGGCTACAGGGCTTTACGAGCAGTACTTC
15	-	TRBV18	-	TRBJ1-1	CASSNSGALNTEAFF	TGTGCCAGCTCGAACTCGGGAGCGCTGAACACTGAAGCTTTCTTT
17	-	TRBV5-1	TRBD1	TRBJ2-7	CASSLVRFSGTAYEQYF	TGCGCCAGCAGCTTGGTCCGGTTCTCCGGGACAGCCTACGAGCAGTACTTC
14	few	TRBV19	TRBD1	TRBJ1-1	CASSGQGGNTEAFF	TGTGCCAGTAGTGGACAGGGGGGGAACACTGAAGCTTTCTTT
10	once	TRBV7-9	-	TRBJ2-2	CAREAGELFF	TGTGCCAGGGAAGCCGGGGAGCTGTTTTTT
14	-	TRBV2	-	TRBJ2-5	CASSSRGLGGTQYF	TGTGCCAGCAGTTCTAGGGGTCTCGGGGGGACCCAGTACTTC
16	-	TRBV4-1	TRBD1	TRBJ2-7	CASSQANRQGNYEQYF	TGCGCCAGCAGCCAAGCCAACCGACAGGGAAACTACGAGCAGTACTTC
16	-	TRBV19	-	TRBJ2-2	CASSDHPVRNTGELFF	TGTGCCAGTAGCGACCACCCCGTTAGGAACACCGGGGAGCTGTTTTTT
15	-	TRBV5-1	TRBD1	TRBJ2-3	CASSLGDRGTDTQYF	TGCGCCAGCAGCTTGGGGGACAGAGGGACAGATACGCAGTATTTT
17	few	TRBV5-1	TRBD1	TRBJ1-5	CASSSVDRRYSNQPQHF	TGCGCCAGCAGCTCCGTGGACAGGAGGTATAGCAATCAGCCCCAGCATTTT
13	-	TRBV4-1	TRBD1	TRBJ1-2	CASTPGGAYGYTF	TGCGCCAGCACTCCAGGGGGGGCGTATGGCTACACCTTC